The 20 T cell receptor beta chains reported below all come from one sample, sequenced in a study of vaccination and CD4 T cells after COVID-19. Antigens for these TCRs are unknown. Treatment noted: approximately 10-day PBMC culture with coronavirus spike peptide pools or control peptides (ViraFEST assay). Sequence data for DNA of cultured CD4+ T cells were generated by the Oncomine TCR Beta short-read assay. TCRdb re-called the PCR reads with MiXCR, one entry per CDR3 protein. This table has 6,000 to 8,000 distinct CDR3 sequences, around 66% appearing once. The sample was cultured CD4+ T cells from blood, taken after SARS-CoV-2 vaccination. These receptors were collected from a human donor with COVID-19.

The V gene is TRBV11-2, the J gene TRBJ1-1; TRBD1 matches at 8 bases. This CDR3 has 15 amino acids. The V gene's germline CDR1 is SGHAT and CDR2 FQNNGV. V gave up 2 bases and J gave up 1 base; unmatched junction bases: 3. CDR3 bases: TGTGCCAGCAGCTTAAGGCAGGGGGCGAACACTGAAGCTTTCTTT. As protein: CASSLRQGANTEAFF.

The rearrangement links TRBV7-2 to TRBJ2-3; 12 bases line up with TRBD2. The CDR3 runs to 14 residues. The V and J ends lost 4 bases and 4 bases, in that order; junction bases with no gene match: 0. Germline lookup yields CDR1 SGHTA and CDR2 FQGNSA. The CDR3, as DNA: TGTGCCAGCAGCTGGACTAGCGGGGCAGATACGCAGTATTTT. Protein sequence: CASSWTSGADTQYF. The whole variable domain, filled in from reference TRBV7-2 and TRBJ2-3, reads GAGVSQSPSNKVTEKGKDVELRCDPISGHTALYWYRQSLGQGLEFLIYFQGNSAPDKSGLPSDRFSAERTGGSVSTLTIQRTQQEDSAVYLCASSWTSGADTQYFGPGTRLTVL.

The chain combines TRBV24-1 with TRBJ2-7, with 7 positions matching TRBD2. The length of the CDR3 is 13 residues. J lost 7 bases, V lost 7 bases, and 9 bases had no gene match. Germline V gene sequence: CDR1 KGHDR, CDR2 SFDVKD. CDR3 in amino acids: CATSGGYREEQYF. The CDR3 nucleotides read TGTGCCACCAGCGGGGGGTATCGAGAGGAGCAGTACTTC.

Note on this clonotype: One end of the junction fails to match germline, which may point to a read error. The chain uses TRBV25-1 and TRBJ2-7, with D perhaps assigned TRBD1 or TRBD2 (5 bases each). Germline-derived CDR1 and CDR2 are MGHDK and SYGVNS. The CDR3 totals 15 residues. As DNA, the CDR3 is TGTGCCAGCAATCGATGTCACGGGACGCTTTGCGAGCAGTGCTTC. Amino acids: CASNRCHGTLCEQCF.

The chain has TRBV25-1 and TRBJ1-6; 7 bases map to TRBD1. This CDR3 spans 16 amino acids. Per germline, CDR1 MGHDK and CDR2 SYGVNS. J lost 7 bases, V lost 3 bases, and 9 bases had no gene match. CDR3 sequence (DNA): TGTGCCAGCAGTGATACAGGGGAACAGTGGAATTCACCCCTCCACTTT. It encodes CASSDTGEQWNSPLHF.

This chain links TRBV18 with TRBJ2-5, with D perhaps TRBD1 or TRBD2 (7 bases each). The CDR3 length is 15 residues. Germline values: CDR1 KGHSH, CDR2 LQKENI. V was trimmed by 2 bases and J by 4 bases, leaving 14 bases between them. CDR3 amino acids: CASSPEQGRGETQYF. DNA for the CDR3: TGTGCCAGCTCACCAGAACAGGGGAGGGGAGAGACCCAGTACTTC.

J is TRBJ2-1 and V is TRBV7-9; maybe TRBD1 (5 bases). CDR3 size: 14 residues. The V and J ends lost 5 bases and 5 bases respectively, with 13 bases between them. Germline CDR1 is SEHNR and CDR2 is FQNEAQ (reference sequence). The CDR3 spells CASSPMADNNEQFF. The CDR3 DNA reads TGTGCCAGCAGCCCCATGGCGGACAACAATGAGCAGTTCTTC.

The chain carries TRBV20-1 and TRBJ1-1, with D perhaps TRBD1 (5 bases). V shed 5 bases and J shed 1 base, with 17 bases lying between them. The CDR3 totals 15 residues. From germline, CDR1 is DFQATT and CDR2 SNEGSKA (reference sequence). The CDR3 is CSAGLRGRKNTEAFF. Here the CDR3 DNA reads TGCAGTGCTGGCCTTCGGGGGAGGAAGAACACTGAAGCTTTCTTT.

The rearrangement joins TRBV19 to TRBJ1-2, with a possible D match to TRBD1 (6 bases). CDR1 and CDR2 from the germline V gene are LNHDA and SQIVND (reference sequence). V lost 5 bases and J 3 bases, leaving 13 bases between the germline ends. This CDR3 has 14 residues. The CDR3 loop is CASSPSPGDYGYTF. The CDR3 region has the DNA TGTGCCAGTAGTCCGTCGCCAGGGGACTATGGCTACACCTTC.

V usage is TRBV10-2 and J usage is TRBJ2-5; 7 bases map to TRBD1. The CDR3 has 15 residues. The V gene end was trimmed by 6 bases and the J gene end by 2 bases; junction bases not matched to a gene: 9. CDR1 and CDR2 from the germline V gene are WSHSY and SAAADI. CDR3 in amino acids: CASRETGWGQETQYF. CDR3 sequence (DNA): TGCGCCAGCAGGGAGACAGGGTGGGGGCAAGAGACCCAGTACTTC.

The chain employs TRBV19 and TRBJ2-7; no reliable D call. The CDR3 totals 11 residues. The V gene lost 5 bases and the J gene lost 4 bases, with 6 bases spanning the gap. CDR1 LNHDA and CDR2 SQIVND come from the germline V gene (reference sequence). DNA for the CDR3: TGTGCCAGTAGTTCTGATTACGAGCAGTACTTC. It specifies CASSSDYEQYF.

The chain joins TRBV19 to TRBJ2-7; 11 bases line up with TRBD1. Germline V gene lookup returns CDR1 LNHDA and CDR2 SQIVND (reference sequence). The trim removed 0 bases at V and 3 bases at J, leaving 1 base unmatched. This CDR3 is 15 amino acids long. The CDR3 DNA is TGTGCCAGTAGTATAGAAGGGACAGGGGGCTACGAGCAGTACTTC. It yields the protein CASSIEGTGGYEQYF.

This chain connects TRBV2 to TRBJ1-5; D is perhaps TRBD1 (5 bases). The germline V gene has CDR1 SNHLY and CDR2 FYNNEI. V was pared by 2 bases and J by 2 bases, with 13 bases between. CDR3 length: 16 residues. The CDR3: CASSESGRAGNQPQHF. CDR3 nucleotide sequence: TGTGCCAGCAGTGAATCGGGCAGGGCTGGCAATCAGCCCCAGCATTTT. The full variable domain, its missing parts supplied by reference TRBV2 and TRBJ1-5, is EPEVTQTPSHQVTQMGQEVILRCVPISNHLYFYWYRQILGQKVEFLVSFYNNEISEKSEIFDDQFSVERPDGSNFTLKIRSTKLEDSAMYFCASSESGRAGNQPQHFGDGTRLSIL.

The V call is TRBV6-1, the J call TRBJ1-5; the match to TRBD1 covers 11 bases. V shed 6 bases, J shed 5 bases, and the junction held 9 bases outside the gene matches. In germline, CDR1 is MNHNS, CDR2 SASEGT. The CDR3 sequence is 16 residues long. This CDR3 reads CASSLLGQGGDQPQHF. In DNA, the CDR3 is TGTGCCAGCAGCCTACTGGGACAGGGGGGAGATCAGCCCCAGCATTTT.

This chain uses TRBV10-1 with TRBJ2-1, with D hard to call. Deletions cut 8 bases from V and 10 bases from J, with 9 bases between. The CDR3 has 10 amino acids. CDR1 WNHNN and CDR2 SYGVQD come from the germline V gene (reference sequence). The CDR3 nucleotides are TGCGCCAGCGGTAGACAAGAGCAGTTCTTC. Its translation: CASGRQEQFF.

The sample holds a few counts of this clonotype. The genes are TRBV7-2 and TRBJ2-2; 7 bases agree with TRBD1. Germline V gene data show CDR1 as SGHTA and CDR2 as FQGNSA. V was pared by 6 bases and J by 3 bases, with 4 bases of the junction left unmatched. The CDR3 is 14 amino acids. The CDR3, as DNA: TGTGCCAGCAGGACAGGGATCCACACCGGGGAGCTGTTTTTT. Its translation: CASRTGIHTGELFF.

The chain links TRBV7-3 to TRBJ1-1; D remains ambiguous. This CDR3 is 13 amino acids long. Germline loops: CDR1 SGHTA, CDR2 FQGTGA. Trimming left V 6 bases short and J 0 bases short, with 8 bases between. The CDR3 spells CASSSGLNTEAFF. CDR3 in DNA: TGTGCCAGCAGTTCCGGTCTGAACACTGAAGCTTTCTTT.

The chain carries TRBV20-1 and TRBJ2-5, with 10 bases identical to TRBD1. J was trimmed by 2 bases and V by 6 bases; bases with no gene match: 6. There are 14 residues in the CDR3. Germline CDR1 reads DFQATT; CDR2 reads SNEGSKA (reference sequence). The CDR3 sequence: CSAVPGQGQETQYF. DNA of the CDR3: TGCAGTGCGGTACCGGGACAGGGGCAAGAGACCCAGTACTTC.

This clonotype occurred a few times. The chain is built from TRBV6-1 and TRBJ1-2; 9 bases line up with TRBD1. This CDR3 contains 13 residues. V lost 6 bases, J lost 4 bases, and 3 bases stayed unmatched. Germline CDR1 reads MNHNS; CDR2 reads SASEGT. CDR3 coding DNA: TGTGCCAGCAGCGGACAGGGGACCTATGGCTACACCTTC. It translates to CASSGQGTYGYTF.

A few counts support this clonotype. This chain connects TRBV7-2 to TRBJ1-1; 9 bases map to TRBD1. CDR3 length: 18 residues. Germline V gives CDR1 SGHTA, CDR2 FQGNSA. Unmatched junction bases numbered 13, after V lost 5 bases and J lost 0 bases. This CDR3 is CASSLRSGTGRLNTEAFF. The CDR3 region has the DNA TGTGCCAGCAGCCTTAGATCGGGGACAGGGAGACTGAACACTGAAGCTTTCTTT.